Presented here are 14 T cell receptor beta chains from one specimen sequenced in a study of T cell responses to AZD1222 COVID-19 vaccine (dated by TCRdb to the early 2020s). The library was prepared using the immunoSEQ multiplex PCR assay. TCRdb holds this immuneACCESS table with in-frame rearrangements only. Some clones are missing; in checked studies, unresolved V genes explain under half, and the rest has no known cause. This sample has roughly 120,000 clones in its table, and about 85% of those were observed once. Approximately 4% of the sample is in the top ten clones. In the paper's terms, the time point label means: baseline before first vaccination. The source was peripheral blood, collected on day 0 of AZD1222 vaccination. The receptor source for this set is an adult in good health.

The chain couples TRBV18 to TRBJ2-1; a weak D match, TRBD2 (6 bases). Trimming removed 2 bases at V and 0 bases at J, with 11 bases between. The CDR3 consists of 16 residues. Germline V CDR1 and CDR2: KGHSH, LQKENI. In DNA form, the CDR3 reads TGTGCCAGCTCACCAGGGAGGAGGAGCTCCTACAATGAGCAGTTCTTC. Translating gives CASSPGRRSSYNEQFF.

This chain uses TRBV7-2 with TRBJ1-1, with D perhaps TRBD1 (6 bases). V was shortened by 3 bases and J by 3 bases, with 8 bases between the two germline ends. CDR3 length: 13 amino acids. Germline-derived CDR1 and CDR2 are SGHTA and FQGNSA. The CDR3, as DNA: TGTGCCAGCAGCTTGAACAGGGACACTGAAGCTTTCTTT. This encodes CASSLNRDTEAFF.

CDR3 residues: CASSLSQATQETQYF. The DNA of the CDR3 is TGTGCCAGCAGCTTAAGCCAGGCGACCCAAGAGACCCAGTACTTC. The chain is built from TRBV7-9 and TRBJ2-5; D remains ambiguous. The CDR3 extends over 15 amino acids. Trimming removed 2 bases at V and 1 base at J, with 11 bases between. Per germline, CDR1 SEHNR and CDR2 FQNEAQ (reference sequence).

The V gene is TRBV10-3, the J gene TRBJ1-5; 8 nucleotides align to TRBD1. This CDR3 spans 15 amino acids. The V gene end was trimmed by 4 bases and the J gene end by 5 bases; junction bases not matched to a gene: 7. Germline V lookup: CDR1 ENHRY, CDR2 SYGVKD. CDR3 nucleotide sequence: TGTGCCATCAGTGCTACAGGGGGTTGGGATCAGCCCCAGCATTTT. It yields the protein CAISATGGWDQPQHF.

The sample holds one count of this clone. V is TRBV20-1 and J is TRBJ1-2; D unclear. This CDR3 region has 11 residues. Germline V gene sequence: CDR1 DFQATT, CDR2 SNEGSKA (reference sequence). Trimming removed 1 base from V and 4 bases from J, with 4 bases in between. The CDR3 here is CSARGAYGYTF. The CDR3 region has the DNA TGCAGTGCTAGAGGCGCCTATGGCTACACCTTC.

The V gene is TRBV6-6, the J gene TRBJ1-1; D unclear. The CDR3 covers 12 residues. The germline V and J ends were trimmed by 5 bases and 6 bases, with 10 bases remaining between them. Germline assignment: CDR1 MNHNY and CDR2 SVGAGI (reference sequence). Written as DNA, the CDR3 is TGTGCCAGCAGTCTTGGACGCTCTGAAGCTTTCTTT. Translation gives CASSLGRSEAFF.

In DNA form, the CDR3 reads TGTGCCAGCAGTCCACAGGGTCGGGATCAGCCCCAGCATTTT. Translating gives CASSPQGRDQPQHF. V usage is TRBV6-5 and J usage is TRBJ1-5; D is perhaps TRBD1 (6 bases). The V and J ends lost 5 bases and 5 bases respectively, with 13 bases between them. Germline-derived CDR1 and CDR2 are MNHEY and SVGAGI. The CDR3 is made up of 14 amino acids.

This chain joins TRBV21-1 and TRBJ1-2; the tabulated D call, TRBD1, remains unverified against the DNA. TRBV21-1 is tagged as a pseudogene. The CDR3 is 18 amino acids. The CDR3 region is CASSKIGGALLRGYGYTF. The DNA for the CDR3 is TGTGCCAGCAGCAAAATTGGGGGCGCGTTACTTCGTGGCTATGGCTACACCTTC.

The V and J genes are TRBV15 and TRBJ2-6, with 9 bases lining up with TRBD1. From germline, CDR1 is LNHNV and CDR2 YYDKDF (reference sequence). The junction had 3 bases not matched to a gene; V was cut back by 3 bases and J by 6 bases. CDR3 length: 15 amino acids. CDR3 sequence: CATSSDRGTANVLTF. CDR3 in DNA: TGTGCCACCAGCAGCGACAGGGGGACGGCCAACGTCCTGACTTTC.

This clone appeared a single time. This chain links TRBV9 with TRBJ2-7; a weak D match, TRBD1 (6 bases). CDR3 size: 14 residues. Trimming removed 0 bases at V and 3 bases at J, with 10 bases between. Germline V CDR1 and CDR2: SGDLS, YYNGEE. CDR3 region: CASSVATGFYEQYF. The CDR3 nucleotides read TGTGCCAGCAGCGTAGCTACAGGGTTCTACGAGCAGTACTTC.

CDR3 DNA sequence: TGTGCCACCAGTGATTGGACAGGGATTAGGAATGAGCAGTTCTTC. It codes for CATSDWTGIRNEQFF. V and J are TRBV24-1 and TRBJ2-1; TRBD1 matches 8 bases. The V and J ends lost 2 bases and 7 bases, in that order; junction bases with no gene match: 6. Germline V gives CDR1 KGHDR, CDR2 SFDVKD. The CDR3 length is 15 residues.

CDR3 DNA sequence: TGTGCCAGCAGTCATCCTCGGGGTGAGCAGTTCTTC. Protein product: CASSHPRGEQFF. The chain is built from TRBV25-1 and TRBJ2-1; TRBD2 might be the D (5 bases). From germline, CDR1 is MGHDK and CDR2 SYGVNS. CDR3 length: 12 amino acids. With 5 bases removed from V and 9 bases from J, the gap between germline ends came to 11 bases.

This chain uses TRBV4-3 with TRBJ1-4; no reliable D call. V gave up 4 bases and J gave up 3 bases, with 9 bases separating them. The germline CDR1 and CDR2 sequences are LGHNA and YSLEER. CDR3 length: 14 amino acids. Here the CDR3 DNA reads TGCGCCAGCAGCCGCGGGCGGCCTAATGAAAAACTGTTTTTT. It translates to CASSRGRPNEKLFF.

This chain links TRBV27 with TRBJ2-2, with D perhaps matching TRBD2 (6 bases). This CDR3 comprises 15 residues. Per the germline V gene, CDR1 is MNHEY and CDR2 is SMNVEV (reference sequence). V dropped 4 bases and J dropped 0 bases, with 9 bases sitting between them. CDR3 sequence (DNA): TGTGCCAGCAGTTGGCGGGGTGCGAACACCGGGGAGCTGTTTTTT. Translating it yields CASSWRGANTGELFF.